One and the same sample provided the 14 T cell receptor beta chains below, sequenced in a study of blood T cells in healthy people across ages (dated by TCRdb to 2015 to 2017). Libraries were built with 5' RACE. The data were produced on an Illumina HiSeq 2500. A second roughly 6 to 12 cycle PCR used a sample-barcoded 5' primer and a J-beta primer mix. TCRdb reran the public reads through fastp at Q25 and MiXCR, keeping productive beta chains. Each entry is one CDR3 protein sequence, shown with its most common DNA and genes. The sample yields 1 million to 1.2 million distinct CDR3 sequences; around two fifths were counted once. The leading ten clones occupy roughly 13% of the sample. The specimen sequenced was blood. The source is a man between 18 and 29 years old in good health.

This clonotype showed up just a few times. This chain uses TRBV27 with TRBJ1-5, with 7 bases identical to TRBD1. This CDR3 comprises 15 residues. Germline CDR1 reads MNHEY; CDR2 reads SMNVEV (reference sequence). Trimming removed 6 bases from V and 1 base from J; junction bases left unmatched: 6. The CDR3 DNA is TGTGCCAGCAGAAGACAGGGCAGGAGCAATCAGCCCCAGCATTTT. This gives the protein CASRRQGRSNQPQHF.

The CDR3 here is CASSGLLQAFF. CDR3 nucleotide sequence: TGTGCCAGCAGCGGACTTCTCCAAGCTTTCTTT. V and J are TRBV6-1 and TRBJ1-1, with unresolved D. The CDR3 sequence is 11 residues long. V was clipped by 6 bases and J by 9 bases, with 11 bases between them. Germline V gives CDR1 MNHNS, CDR2 SASEGT.

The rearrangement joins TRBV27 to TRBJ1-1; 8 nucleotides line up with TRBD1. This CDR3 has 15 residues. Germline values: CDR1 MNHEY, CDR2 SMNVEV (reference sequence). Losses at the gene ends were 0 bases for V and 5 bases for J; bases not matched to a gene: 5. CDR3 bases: TGTGCCAGCAGTTTATCAGCAGGGGGCGCGACTGAAGCTTTCTTT. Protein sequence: CASSLSAGGATEAFF.

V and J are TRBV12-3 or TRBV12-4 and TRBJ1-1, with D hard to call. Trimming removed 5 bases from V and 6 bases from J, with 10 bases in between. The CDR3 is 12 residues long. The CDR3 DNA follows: TGTGCCAGCAGTCCGATTCTCTCTGAAGCTTTCTTT. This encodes CASSPILSEAFF.

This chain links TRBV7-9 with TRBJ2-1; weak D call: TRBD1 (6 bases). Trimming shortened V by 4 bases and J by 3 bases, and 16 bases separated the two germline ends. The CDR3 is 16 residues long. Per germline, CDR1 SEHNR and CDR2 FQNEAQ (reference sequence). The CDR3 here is CASSSTSGDGYNEQFF. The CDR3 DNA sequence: TGTGCCAGCAGCTCGACATCAGGGGATGGCTACAATGAGCAGTTCTTC.

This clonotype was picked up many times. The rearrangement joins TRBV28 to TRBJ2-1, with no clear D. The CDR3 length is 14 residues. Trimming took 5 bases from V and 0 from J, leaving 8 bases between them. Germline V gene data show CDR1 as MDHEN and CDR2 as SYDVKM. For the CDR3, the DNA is TGTGCCAGCAGTGTAAGTAGCTCCTACAATGAGCAGTTCTTC. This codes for CASSVSSSYNEQFF.

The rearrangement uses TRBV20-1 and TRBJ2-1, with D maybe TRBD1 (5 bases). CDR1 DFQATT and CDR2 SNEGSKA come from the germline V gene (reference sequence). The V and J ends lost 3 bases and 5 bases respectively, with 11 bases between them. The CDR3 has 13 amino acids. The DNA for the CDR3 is TGCAGTGCTAGCTACCAGGGTCACAATGAGCAGTTCTTC. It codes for CSASYQGHNEQFF.

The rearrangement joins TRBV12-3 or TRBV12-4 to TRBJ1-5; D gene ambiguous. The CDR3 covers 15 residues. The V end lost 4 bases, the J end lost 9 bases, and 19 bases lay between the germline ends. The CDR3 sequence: CASSSRGMGDRPQHF. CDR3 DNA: TGTGCCAGCAGTTCTCGTGGGATGGGCGATCGGCCCCAGCATTTT.

The CDR3 loop is CSARARGSTEAFF. The CDR3 DNA is TGCAGTGCTAGGGCCCGGGGGAGCACTGAAGCTTTCTTT. The V gene is TRBV20-1, the J gene TRBJ1-1; D possibly corresponds to TRBD1 (5 bases). The CDR3 is made up of 13 amino acids. The V and J ends lost 3 bases and 4 bases respectively, with 12 bases between them. Germline loops: CDR1 DFQATT, CDR2 SNEGSKA (reference sequence).

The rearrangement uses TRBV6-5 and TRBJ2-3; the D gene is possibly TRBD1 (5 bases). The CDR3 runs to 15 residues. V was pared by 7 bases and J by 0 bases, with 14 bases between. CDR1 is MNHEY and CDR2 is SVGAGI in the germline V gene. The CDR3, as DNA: TGTGCCAGCACCCCTAGGACAACTAGCACAGATACGCAGTATTTT. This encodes CASTPRTTSTDTQYF.

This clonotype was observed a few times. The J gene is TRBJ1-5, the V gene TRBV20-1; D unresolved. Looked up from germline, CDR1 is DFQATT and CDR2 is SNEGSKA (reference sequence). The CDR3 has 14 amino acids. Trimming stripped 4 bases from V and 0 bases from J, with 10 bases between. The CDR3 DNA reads TGCAGTGCTACCTTGGGCCATAGCAATCAGCCCCAGCATTTT. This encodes CSATLGHSNQPQHF.

The CDR3 loop reads CASSVAGTSGDEQYF. Here the CDR3 DNA reads TGTGCCAGCAGCGTAGCTGGGACTAGCGGCGACGAGCAGTACTTC. V usage is TRBV9 and J usage is TRBJ2-7, with 11 positions matching TRBD2. Germline V gene sequence: CDR1 SGDLS, CDR2 YYNGEE. With 0 bases clipped from V and 5 bases from J, the junction kept 4 bases outside the gene matches. The CDR3 loop spans 15 amino acids.

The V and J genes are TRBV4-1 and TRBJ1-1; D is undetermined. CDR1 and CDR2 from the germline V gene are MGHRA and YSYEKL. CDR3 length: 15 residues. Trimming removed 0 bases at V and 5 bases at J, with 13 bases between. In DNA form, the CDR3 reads TGCGCCAGCAGCCAAGATATCGGGGTCGCTACTGAAGCTTTCTTT. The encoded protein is CASSQDIGVATEAFF.

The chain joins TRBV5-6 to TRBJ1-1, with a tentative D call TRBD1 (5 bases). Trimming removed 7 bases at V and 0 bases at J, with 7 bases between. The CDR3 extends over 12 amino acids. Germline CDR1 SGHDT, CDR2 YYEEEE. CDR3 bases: TGTGCCAGCTTGGGGGTGAACACTGAAGCTTTCTTT. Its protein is CASLGVNTEAFF.